This T cell receptor beta chain appears in the sequencing data of a study of spatial heterogeneity in lung cancer (dated by TCRdb to about 2019). About the full investigation: The donors were 65 to 85 patients from the lung TRACERx cohort who had early-stage, untreated non-small cell lung cancer. Follow-up PBMC samples were sequenced whenever available, with a median time to follow-up of approximately 25 months after resection. Beta-chain transcripts were consistently detected in greater numbers than alpha-chain transcripts, which likely reflects a higher abundance of beta-chain transcripts. In the raw uncorrected reads, each unique combination of TCR and UMI appeared more than ten times on average. In non-small cell lung cancer, the study quantitatively compared TCR alpha and beta repertoires across several tumor regions, matched nontumor lung, and blood. TCR repertoire features were related to nonsynonymous mutation counts determined by whole-exome sequencing of tumor tissue. At surgery, both alpha and beta chains were TCR-sequenced in around 240 tumor regions, approximately 64 matched nontumor lung samples and 56 PBMC samples.

Libraries were prepared through 5' RACE. Sequenced using a NextSeq 500. The TCR library protocol attached a unique molecular identifier to each TCR cDNA molecule to allow correction of PCR and sequencing errors. As for the original processing: TCR identification, UMI-based error correction and CDR3 extraction were all carried out with Decombinator tools. TCRs above a frequency of 2 per 1,000, corresponding to the top 1% of the tumor frequency distribution, were defined as expanded. Rényi diversity was computed with the R vegan package after subsampling each repertoire 100 times to 5,000 TCRs. CDR3 similarity networks were built from amino acid triplet string-kernel similarity, connecting CDR3s with pairwise similarity above 0.82. The public reads were reanalyzed by TCRdb: fastp trimming at Q25, MiXCR alignment, in-frame beta chains only. CDR3 protein duplicates are merged, each entry listing the most common genes and DNA. The V and J calls and clone size are TCRdb's, not the authors'. This sample holds some 120,000 distinct CDR3 sequences; 9.5% to 15% were observed only once. The ten largest clones capture over 15% of the sample.

On this clonotype itself: It lacks a known antigen. Per-base quality was not reported, and no clone a single base away is much larger than it.

The CDR3 has 14 amino acids, counting the end cysteine and phenylalanine. Just the 42-base CDR3 DNA is kept, in frame starting at base 1. CDR1 and CDR2, per the germline V gene, are SGHRS and YFSETQ. Deletion took 7 bases off V and 3 bases off J, with a span of 15 bases between the germline ends. Read against the paper, the sample's time point label means: blood at routine non-recurrence follow-up after resection. TCR sequencing used whole RNA extracted from tumor and nontumor lung tissue, or from cryopreserved PBMC samples, without cell sorting. Patients were selected for TCR sequencing only if sufficient RNA was available from at least two tumor regions. General findings and caveats noted by the study authors: Ubiquitous expanded tumor TCRs showed up in blood more often at tumor resection than at routine follow-up. Only approximately 13 patients were included in comparisons of baseline and follow-up blood repertoires. Confirming at a functional level the hypothesis that regional TCRs recognize regional mutations was considered to require additional single-cell paired TCR alpha and beta sequencing.

This receptor chain uses TRBV5-1 and TRBJ2-3; TRBD1 is possibly the D segment (5 matching bases). This sample comprised PBMCs, obtained at follow-up. The TCR comes from a male donor with early-stage non-small cell lung cancer. The CDR3 is CASGAGGGTDTQYF. The sequenced DNA is TGCGCCAGCGGGGCAGGCGGTGGGACAGATACGCAGTATTTT.